This TCR beta chain was identified in a study of blood T cells in healthy people across ages. A J-beta primer mix and a sample-barcoded 5' primer were used in a second PCR of roughly 6 to 12 cycles. TCRdb re-analysed the 5' RACE reads in MiXCR, keeping a single row per CDR3 protein. Of 1 million to 1.2 million distinct CDR3 sequences in the sample, less than 45% were seen once. V trimming: 3 bases; J trimming: 9 bases; junction bases outside the gene matches: 5. This CDR3 region has 13 residues. Looked up from germline, CDR1 is DFQATT and CDR2 is SNEGSKA (reference sequence). Sequencing used blood. The rearrangement uses TRBV20-1 and TRBJ2-2; 9 bases line up with TRBD1. The sequence came from a young man in good health. The CDR3: CSASKDRGRELFF. The CDR3 coding sequence is TGCAGTGCTAGCAAGGACAGGGGCCGGGAGCTGTTTTTT.